This TCR beta chain came from a study of T cells in Graves' hyperthyroidism and ophthalmopathy. On the study more broadly: Staff took peripheral blood when the initial diagnosis was made, before any treatment began.

Amplification of TCR beta CDR3 regions was performed using RNA transcripts as template. First-round RT-PCR of the TCR CDR3 relied on the HTBI primer set. TCRdb fed the multiplex PCR reads into MiXCR, producing one record per CDR3 protein. The sample includes 600,000 or so distinct CDR3 sequences, about 15% of them seen just once. The J segment lost 6 bases and the V segment lost 6 bases, leaving 5 bases of the junction unmatched. Germline CDR1 reads SNHLY; CDR2 reads FYNNEI. This CDR3 has 14 amino acids. Overall study results and limits: Peripheral blood also featured most of the thyroid clonotypes expanded above 0.001.

To note about this clonotype: Its specificity is unknown.

This clonotype originated in a woman between 50 and 59 years old with Graves' ophthalmopathy. Sequenced: blood. V is TRBV2 and J is TRBJ1-4; 9 bases match TRBD1. The DNA for the CDR3 is TGTGCCAGCAGCGAGGACAGGGGCCATGAAAAACTGTTTTTT. It yields the protein CASSEDRGHEKLFF.